The rows below give T cell receptor beta chains drawn from one sample of a study of type 1 regulatory T cells. Each CDR3 protein gets one entry after TCRdb re-called the reads with MiXCR. The table records 88,000 or so distinct CDR3 sequences, around a third of them present only once. Sequencing was performed on CD4+ T cells, either the whole sample or a sorted fraction (not recorded which). Receptors were obtained from a human donor in good health. Each CDR3 is given without its conserved first and last residue.

V gene	J gene	CDR3 protein
TRBV5-6	TRBJ2-7	ASSYPQGTYEQY
TRBV19	TRBJ1-2	ASSISTPNYGYT
TRBV20-1	TRBJ1-1	SARFEAPNTEAF
TRBV12-3/TRBV12-4	TRBJ1-6	ASSLPNSPLH
TRBV6-1	TRBJ1-2	ASSRLVNYGYT
TRBV24-1	TRBJ2-3	ATSDPSGSEDTQY
TRBV18	TRBJ1-5	ASSSGTGGASGNQPQH
TRBV28	TRBJ1-5	ASSPVGGQGGQPQH
TRBV18	TRBJ2-7	ASSPPGEGY
TRBV7-2	TRBJ2-3	ASSLEPTSTDTQY
TRBV2	TRBJ1-4	ASRPDTVTNEKLF
TRBV7-2	TRBJ2-6	ASSLKFGANVLT
TRBV9	TRBJ1-2	ASSPQGPGSYGYT
TRBV29-1	TRBJ1-1	SVEKSRQYTF
TRBV21-1	TRBJ1-1	ASSKEVPQERGLMAEAF
TRBV7-2	TRBJ2-3	ASSLGVATDTQY
TRBV5-4	TRBJ2-1	ASSLGTSGYNEQF
TRBV20-1	TRBJ1-5	SASGNQPQH
TRBV9	TRBJ1-1	ASSKTGPHTEAF
TRBV14	TRBJ2-5	ASSQDRFETQY
TRBV13	TRBJ2-1	ASSSLWEPHNEQF
TRBV7-2	TRBJ2-5	ASSLASGFLQTQY
TRBV29-1	TRBJ2-1	SVEGGRSSYNEQF
TRBV12-3/TRBV12-4	TRBJ1-5	ASSKGDSRSQPQH
TRBV2	TRBJ2-5	ASSEVTGETQY
TRBV18	TRBJ1-1	ASSPPTGVFTEAF
TRBV4-3	TRBJ1-1	ASSPSMSILNTEAF
TRBV4-2	TRBJ2-7	ASSQGLTSGRYYEQY
TRBV7-3	TRBJ1-1	ASSLDGGEAF
TRBV20-1	TRBJ2-7	CAVLGTAAEQY
TRBV12-3/TRBV12-4	TRBJ2-1	ASTSLAANNEQF
TRBV15	TRBJ2-1	ATSRLAGVPNEQF
TRBV20-1	TRBJ2-7	SADVAGRNEQY
TRBV30	TRBJ2-7	AWSDRDSGIYEQY
TRBV6-2/TRBV6-3	TRBJ2-5	ASSNSQETQY
TRBV20-1	TRBJ2-4	SARKDRENIQY
TRBV29-1	TRBJ2-7	SVGAPGQGTPYEQY
TRBV27	TRBJ2-1	ASTGIAGGYNEQF
TRBV6-2/TRBV6-3	TRBJ2-1	ASSYRDPHEQF
TRBV20-1	TRBJ1-1	SATDRNTEAF
TRBV5-1	TRBJ2-6	ASSLRDRGSGANVLT
TRBV7-2	TRBJ2-6	ASSRGNVLT
TRBV7-2	TRBJ2-3	ASLSGRLSTDTQY
TRBV29-1	TRBJ2-7	SVGRVGRSYEQY
TRBV7-2	TRBJ1-2	ASSPDGRNGYT
TRBV18	TRBJ1-5	ASSAGRGSSNQPQH
TRBV6-5	TRBJ1-2	ASSYSKNWQGYGYT
TRBV9	TRBJ2-2	ASSSRPGTLRYNTGELF
TRBV7-2	TRBJ2-3	ASSRTSEQDTQY
TRBV20-1	TRBJ1-1	SARDPDSASQAF
TRBV20-1	TRBJ2-7	SAHTGTRTSYEQY
TRBV5-1	TRBJ2-5	ASSLETGGLETQY
TRBV5-1	TRBJ2-5	ASSSLDGQETQY
TRBV12-3/TRBV12-4	TRBJ2-1	ASRTGTGDYNEQF
TRBV12-3/TRBV12-4	TRBJ2-1	ASSSRTTGYRPDEQF